This T cell receptor (beta chain) is drawn from a study of cytomegalovirus exposure and HLA in healthy donors. Whole-study results and caveats: Confirmation in vitro established that three CMV-associated chains were specific for CMV antigens.

V lost 5 bases and J 6 bases, leaving 14 bases between the germline ends. The CDR3 contains 14 residues. The germline V gene has CDR1 SGHRS and CDR2 YFSETQ. The PCR employed 60 Vbeta primers together with 13 Jbeta primers. In the source study's methods: Some 11 million of the about 80 million unique TCR beta chains counted in a later analysis were shared. TCRdb keeps only in-frame clones here, not all; method: immunoSEQ multiplex PCR. D and trimming come from the DNA, and the V and J calls and clone size come from that table. Among roughly 190,000 clones listed, roughly 13% were seen once. The sample holds a few counts of this clone. What it binds is not known. Healthy people donating bone marrow made up the donors.

This chain uses TRBV5-1 with TRBJ2-2, with a tentative D call TRBD2 (6 bases). The sequence was collected from a man aged 50 to 59 in good health and CMV-seropositive. The source material was PBMCs. Written as DNA, the CDR3 is TGCGCCAGCAGTCTCGAAGGCGGGGCCGGGGAGCTGTTTTTT. Translation gives CASSLEGGAGELFF.